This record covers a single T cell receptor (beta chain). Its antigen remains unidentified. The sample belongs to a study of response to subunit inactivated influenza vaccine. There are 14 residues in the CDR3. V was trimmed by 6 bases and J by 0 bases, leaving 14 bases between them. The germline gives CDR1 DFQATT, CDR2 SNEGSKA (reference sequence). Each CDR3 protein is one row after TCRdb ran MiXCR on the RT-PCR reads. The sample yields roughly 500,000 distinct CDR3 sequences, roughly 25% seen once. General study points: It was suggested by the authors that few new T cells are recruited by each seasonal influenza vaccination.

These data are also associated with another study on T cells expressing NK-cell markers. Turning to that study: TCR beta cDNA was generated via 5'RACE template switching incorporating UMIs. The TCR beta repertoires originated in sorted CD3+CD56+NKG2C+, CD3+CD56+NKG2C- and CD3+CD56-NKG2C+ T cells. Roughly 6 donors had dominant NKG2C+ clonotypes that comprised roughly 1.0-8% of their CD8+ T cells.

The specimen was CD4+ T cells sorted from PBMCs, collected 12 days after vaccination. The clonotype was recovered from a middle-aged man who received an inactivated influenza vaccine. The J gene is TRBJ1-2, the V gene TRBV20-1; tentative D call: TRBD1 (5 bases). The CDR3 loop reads CSAPSQVTNYGYTF. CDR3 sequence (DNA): TGCAGTGCCCCCTCACAGGTTACTAACTATGGCTACACCTTC.